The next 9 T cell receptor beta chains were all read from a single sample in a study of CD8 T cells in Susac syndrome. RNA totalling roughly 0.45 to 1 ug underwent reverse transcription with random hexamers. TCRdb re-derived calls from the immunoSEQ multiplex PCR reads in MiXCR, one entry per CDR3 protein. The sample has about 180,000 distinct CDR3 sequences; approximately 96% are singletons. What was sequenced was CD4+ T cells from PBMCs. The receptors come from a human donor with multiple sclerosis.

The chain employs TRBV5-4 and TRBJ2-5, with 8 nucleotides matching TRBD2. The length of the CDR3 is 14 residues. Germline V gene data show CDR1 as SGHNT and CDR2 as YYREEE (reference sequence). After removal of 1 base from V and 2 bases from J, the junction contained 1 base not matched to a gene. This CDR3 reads CASSLIAGQETQYF. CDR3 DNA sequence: TGTGCCAGCAGCTTGATAGCGGGGCAAGAGACCCAGTACTTC.

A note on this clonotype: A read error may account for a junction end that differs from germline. The DNA of the CDR3 is TGTGCCAGCAGCGATCGGGACAGGGGCCTCAATGGGCAGTTCTTC. Residues: CASSDRDRGLNGQFF. The chain is built from TRBV7-8 and TRBJ2-1, with 10 bases that match TRBD1. The germline V gene encodes CDR1 SGHVS and CDR2 FQNEAQ. This CDR3 has 15 residues.

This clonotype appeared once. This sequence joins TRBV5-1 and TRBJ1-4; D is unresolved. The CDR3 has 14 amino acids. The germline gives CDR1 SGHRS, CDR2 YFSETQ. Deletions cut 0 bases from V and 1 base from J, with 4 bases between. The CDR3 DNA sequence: TGCGCCAGCAGCTTGGAGCAAACTAATGAAAAACTGTTTTTT. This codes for CASSLEQTNEKLFF. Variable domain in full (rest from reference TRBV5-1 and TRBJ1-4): KAGVTQTPRYLIKTRGQQVTLSCSPISGHRSVSWYQQTPGQGLQFLFEYFSETQRNKGNFPGRFSGRQFSNSRSEMNVSTLELGDSALYLCASSLEQTNEKLFFGSGTQLSVL.

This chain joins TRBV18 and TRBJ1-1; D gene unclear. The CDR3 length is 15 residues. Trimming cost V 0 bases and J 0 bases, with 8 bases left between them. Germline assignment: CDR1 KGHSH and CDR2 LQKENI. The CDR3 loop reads CASSPPVDLNTEAFF. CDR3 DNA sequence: TGTGCCAGCTCACCACCGGTGGACCTGAACACTGAAGCTTTCTTT.

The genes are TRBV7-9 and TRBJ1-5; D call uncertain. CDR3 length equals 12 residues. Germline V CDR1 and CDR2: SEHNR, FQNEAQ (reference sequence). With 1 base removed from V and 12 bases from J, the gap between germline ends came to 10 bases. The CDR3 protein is CASSLDTRVQHF. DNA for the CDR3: TGTGCCAGCAGCTTAGACACGCGAGTCCAGCATTTT.

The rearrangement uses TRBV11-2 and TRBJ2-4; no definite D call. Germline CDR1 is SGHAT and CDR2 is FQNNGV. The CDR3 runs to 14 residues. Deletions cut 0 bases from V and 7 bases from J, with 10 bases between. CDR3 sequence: CASSLETGVNIQYF. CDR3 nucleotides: TGTGCCAGCAGCTTAGAAACGGGTGTGAACATTCAGTACTTC.

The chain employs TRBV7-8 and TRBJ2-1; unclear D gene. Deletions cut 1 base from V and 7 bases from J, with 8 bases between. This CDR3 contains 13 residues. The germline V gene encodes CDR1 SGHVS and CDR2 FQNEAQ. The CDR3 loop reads CASSLVTWNEQFF. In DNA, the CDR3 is TGTGCCAGCAGCTTAGTGACTTGGAATGAGCAGTTCTTC. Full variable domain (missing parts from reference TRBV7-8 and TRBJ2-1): GAGVSQSPRYKVAKRGQDVALRCDPISGHVSLFWYQQALGQGPEFLTYFQNEAQLDKSGLPSDRFFAERPEGSVSTLKIQRTQQEDSAVYLCASSLVTWNEQFFGPGTRLTVL.

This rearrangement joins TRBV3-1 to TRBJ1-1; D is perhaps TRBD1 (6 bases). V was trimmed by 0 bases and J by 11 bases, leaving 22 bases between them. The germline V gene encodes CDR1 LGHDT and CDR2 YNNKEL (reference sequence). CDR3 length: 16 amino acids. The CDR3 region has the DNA TGTGCCAGCAGCCAAGAGGGGGGCGACAACCCCTACGGGGCTTTCTTT. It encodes CASSQEGGDNPYGAFF.

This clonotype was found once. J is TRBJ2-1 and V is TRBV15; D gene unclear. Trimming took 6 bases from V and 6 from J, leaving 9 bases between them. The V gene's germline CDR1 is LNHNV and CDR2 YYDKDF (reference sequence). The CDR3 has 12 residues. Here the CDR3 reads CATRATLNEQFF. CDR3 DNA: TGTGCCACCAGAGCGACTCTCAATGAGCAGTTCTTC.